This T cell receptor beta chain came from a study of OX40 agonist ivuxolimab in advanced cancers. About the investigation overall: The costimulatory receptor OX40 (CD134) was targeted by ivuxolimab, a fully human IgG2 agonistic monoclonal antibody. Intravenous ivuxolimab was administered to patients every 2 weeks at six dose levels: 0.01, 0.1, 0.3, 1.5, 3 and 10 mg/kg. Of the approximately 50 dose-escalation patients, hepatocellular carcinoma was present in some 19, melanoma in around 15, renal cell carcinoma in 9 and head and neck cancer in 9. In the dose-escalation cohort, 82.7% of patients were male, and the mean age was around 60 years, with a range of about 23 to 90. Prior anti-PD-1, anti-PD-L1 or anti-CTLA-4 therapy was permitted, and approximately 40% of dose-escalation patients had received checkpoint inhibitors. Three dose-escalation patients achieved partial responses, one with hepatocellular carcinoma and two with cutaneous melanoma. Peripheral TCRbeta sequencing aimed to test whether ivuxolimab altered TCR sequence diversity and caused clonal T-cell expansion. The monotherapy dose-escalation portion (N of about 57 patients) of the phase I ivuxolimab trial is reported in the paper. What the study reported, not specific to this receptor: After ivuxolimab, more expanded clones were found on average in CD8+ T cells than in CD4+ T cells. Partial responders in the 0.1-3.0 mg/kg groups had among the lowest normalized peripheral clonal expansion, especially among CD8+ T cells. Low levels of normalized T-cell clonal expansion were also seen in some patients who did not respond. At doses from 0.1 to 3.0 mg/kg, clonal expansion was seen in both CD4+ and CD8+ blood T cells between baseline and week 6. Which antigens the clonally expanded peripheral T cells were specific for was not determined.

To sequence the TCRbeta CDR3 region, genomic DNA was isolated from the sorted cells. The immunoSEQ Assay was used to sequence the TCRbeta CDR3 regions. The table comes from immuneACCESS by way of TCRdb, which keeps in-frame sequences with V and J called. Part of the clones is missing from these tables; in studies checked, under half for an unresolved V gene and the rest for unknown reasons. This sample lists 71,000 or so clones; roughly nine tenths were detected once. The ten biggest clones cover roughly 2.2% of the sample. From a lookup of the germline V gene, CDR1 and CDR2 are SGHTA and FQGNSA. From its cysteine to its phenylalanine, the CDR3 spans 13 amino acids. Only the CDR3 DNA stays, 39 bases, in frame from base 1. V loses 1 base, J loses 6 bases, and the germline ends lie 9 bases apart. The trial excluded patients who had a history of autoimmune disease or were on systemic immunosuppression. Peripheral blood for TCR sequencing was collected from all dose cohorts at baseline, on cycle 4 day 1, and on cycle 7 day 1. Samples were obtained from an open-label, multicenter, first-in-human phase I dose-escalation trial of ivuxolimab. Adults with locally advanced or metastatic head and neck squamous cell, hepatocellular, melanoma or renal cell carcinoma were enrolled in the trial. Before TCR sequencing, CD4+ and CD8+ T cells were separately sorted from peripheral blood.

Worth noting for this clone: This clone's antigen is unknown. Within one base of it there is no much larger clone, and no base qualities were kept.

This TCR was sampled from an adult with an advanced solid tumor such as melanoma, head and neck, liver or kidney cancer. Here the chain combines TRBV7-2 and TRBJ1-2; the D gene is unclear. The input for sequencing was CD4+ or CD8+ T cells sorted from blood, taken in a trial of the OX40 agonist ivuxolimab. The nucleotide sequence reads TGTGCCAGCAGCTTAGGGGTGCTCGATGGCTACACCTTC. Translated, it gives CASSLGVLDGYTF.